This entry lists 6 T cell receptor beta chains sequenced from one sample in a study of blood T cell repertoires in COVID-19. The table came from immunoSEQ multiplex PCR; TCRdb's copy has only in-frame clones and leaves some out. Of roughly 210,000 clones listed, about 88% are singletons. Sequenced input: peripheral blood. Receptor source: a man in his sixties or seventies with acute or convalescent COVID-19.

Concerning this clone: One end of the junction varies from germline; a read error may be responsible. The chain has TRBV10-3 and TRBJ2-7; 8 bases fit TRBD2. The CDR3 is 17 amino acids. Per the germline V gene, CDR1 is ENHRY and CDR2 is SYGVKD. The CDR3 DNA is TGTGCCATCAGTGAGTCCGGGAGGGAAGTTGGTAGCTACGGGCAGTACTTC. Its protein is CAISESGREVGSYGQYF.

The chain is built from TRBV28 and TRBJ1-6; D possibly corresponds to TRBD1 (6 bases). The CDR3 loop spans 15 amino acids. The germline V gene has CDR1 MDHEN and CDR2 SYDVKM. The V end lost 2 bases, the J end lost 10 bases, and 15 bases lay between the germline ends. For the CDR3, the DNA is TGTGCCAGCAGTTTAGGGGCAGGGGTTCGGTCACCCCTCCACTTT. Protein: CASSLGAGVRSPLHF.

The chain recombines TRBV6-1 with TRBJ1-4; 7 bases fit TRBD1. Germline V gene sequence: CDR1 MNHNS, CDR2 SASEGT. The CDR3 has 15 amino acids. The junction had 5 bases not matched to a gene; V was cut back by 1 base and J by 6 bases. The CDR3 loop reads CASSEVGRGDEKLFF. CDR3 in DNA: TGTGCCAGCAGTGAAGTCGGCAGGGGGGATGAAAAACTGTTTTTT.

J is TRBJ2-4 and V is TRBV19, with 7 bases identical to TRBD1. This CDR3 contains 12 residues. Losses at the gene ends were 10 bases for V and 5 bases for J; bases not matched to a gene: 5. CDR1 and CDR2 from the germline V gene are LNHDA and SQIVND (reference sequence). This chain's CDR3 is CATEQGQNIQYF. DNA of the CDR3: TGTGCCACAGAACAGGGGCAAAACATTCAGTACTTC.

The genes are TRBV18 and TRBJ2-4, with 7 bases that match TRBD1. Germline V lookup: CDR1 KGHSH, CDR2 LQKENI. This CDR3 comprises 18 residues. V dropped 6 bases and J dropped 1; count of bases not matched to a gene: 15. CDR3 sequence (DNA): TGTGCCAGCTCCGGACAGGTTCTGGGCGATGAGGCCAAAAACATTCAGTACTTC. Its translation is CASSGQVLGDEAKNIQYF. The whole variable domain, filled in from reference TRBV18 and TRBJ2-4, reads NAGVMQNPRHLVRRRGQEARLRCSPMKGHSHVYWYRQLPEEGLKFMVYLQKENIIDESGMPKERFSAEFPKEGPSILRIQQVVRGDSAAYFCASSGQVLGDEAKNIQYFGAGTRLSVL.

The chain combines TRBV24-1 with TRBJ1-5, with 10 bases that match TRBD1. V was clipped by 4 bases and J by 2 bases; unmatched bases: 1. The CDR3 is 15 amino acids. Germline V CDR1 and CDR2: KGHDR, SFDVKD. In nucleotides, the CDR3 is TGTGCCACCAGTGAGACAGGGGGCGGCAATCAGCCCCAGCATTTT. Its translation is CATSETGGGNQPQHF.